This T cell receptor (beta chain) came from a study of beta chain features in type 1 diabetes. Across the whole study: All samples yielded some 100,000,000 examined sorted cells. General study results and limits: In type 1 diabetes patients, VDJ junctions had fewer insertions; deletions at these junctions were more frequent. In patients and controls equally, PCR might favor templates that are shorter. Type 1 diabetes patients showed a moderate but significant shortening of TCRB CDR3s in all four CD4+ subsets. In the patient group, naive, central memory and Treg TCRB repertoires seemed more alike than in the healthy donor group.

This clone has just a few counts. Its antigen is undetermined. All of the isolated RNA was reverse transcribed, so expressed TCRB transcripts were sequenced. Sequencing used immunoSEQ multiplex PCR; TCRdb keeps in-frame clones, though not all of them. The repertoire has 100,000 to 150,000 clones, approximately 9% of them found once; the top ten carry approximately 0.7%. Germline V gene data show CDR1 as GTSNPN and CDR2 as SVGIG (reference sequence). The length of the CDR3 is 16 residues. This rearrangement joins TRBV30 to TRBJ2-5; D is possibly TRBD2 (5 bases). The end of the DNA fits TRBJ2-7 better, so the J call may be wrong. The source is a man aged 30 to 45 with type 1 diabetes. Material for sequencing was central memory CD4+ T cells from blood. The chain's CDR3 is CAWSGRTQGYPYEQYF. The CDR3 region has the DNA TGTGCCTGGAGTGGTCGGACTCAAGGGTATCCCTACGAGCAGTACTTC.